This TCR beta chain was documented in a study of CD8 T cells in Susac syndrome. About the study: Patients with Susac syndrome were therapy-naive, taking corticosteroids, with some also receiving intravenous immunoglobulin, or taking intravenous immunoglobulin alone at the time their blood was drawn.

The T cells that were sequenced for TCR beta were CD8+ and CD4+ cells from blood. Random-hexamer reverse transcription was applied to about 0.45 to 1 ug RNA. The amplification used immunoSEQ multiplex PCR on TCR beta CDR3; it spanned 54 Vbeta and 13 Jbeta. TCRdb recomputed calls from the immunoSEQ multiplex PCR reads with MiXCR, one row per CDR3 protein. The sample holds around 90,000 distinct CDR3 sequences; around 96% are singletons and the top ten take approximately 0.62%. This TCR was sampled from a human donor with Susac syndrome. The material sequenced was CD8+ T cells from PBMCs.

In nucleotides, the CDR3 is TGTGCCAGCAGCGCCCGGGACACAGATACGCAGTATTTT. This encodes CASSARDTDTQYF. The rearrangement links TRBV9 to TRBJ2-3, with D possibly being TRBD2 (5 bases). The CDR3 spans 13 residues. Trimming pared 3 bases from V and 2 bases from J, leaving 7 bases between. Germline V gene data show CDR1 as SGDLS and CDR2 as YYNGEE.